The sequence of this T cell receptor (beta chain) was determined in a study of memory CD4+ T cells and cytomegalovirus serostatus. Study-level information: Donors were healthy Belgian adults, 10 or so CMV seropositive and fewer than 30 seronegative. Findings and limits, study-wide: Suggested: most of the CMV-linked TCR signature lies in CD4+ memory cells.

Assay used: immunoSEQ multiplex PCR; TCRdb lists only in-frame clones, some missing. This table holds about 58,000 clones, roughly 84% found once. A remark on this clone: The antigen remains undetermined.

V was pared by 7 bases and J by 11 bases, with 15 bases between. The CDR3 length is 13 residues. Germline loops: CDR1 SGHTA, CDR2 FQGNSA. Single viable CD3+CD4+CD8-CD45RO+ cells were sorted as the memory CD4+ T cells. CMV serostatus came from serum IgG against pp150, pp28, p38, p52. Total CD4+ T cells were enriched by CD4 positive selection. The chain recombines TRBV7-2 with TRBJ1-6; D gene uncertain. The receptor was derived from an adult in good health and CMV-seronegative. Some clones in this sample may be carry-over from other donors' samples. Sequenced input: memory CD4+ T cells from blood. The CDR3 reads CASNRDPGPPLHF. The CDR3 DNA reads TGTGCCAGCAACCGAGACCCGGGCCCACCCCTCCACTTT.